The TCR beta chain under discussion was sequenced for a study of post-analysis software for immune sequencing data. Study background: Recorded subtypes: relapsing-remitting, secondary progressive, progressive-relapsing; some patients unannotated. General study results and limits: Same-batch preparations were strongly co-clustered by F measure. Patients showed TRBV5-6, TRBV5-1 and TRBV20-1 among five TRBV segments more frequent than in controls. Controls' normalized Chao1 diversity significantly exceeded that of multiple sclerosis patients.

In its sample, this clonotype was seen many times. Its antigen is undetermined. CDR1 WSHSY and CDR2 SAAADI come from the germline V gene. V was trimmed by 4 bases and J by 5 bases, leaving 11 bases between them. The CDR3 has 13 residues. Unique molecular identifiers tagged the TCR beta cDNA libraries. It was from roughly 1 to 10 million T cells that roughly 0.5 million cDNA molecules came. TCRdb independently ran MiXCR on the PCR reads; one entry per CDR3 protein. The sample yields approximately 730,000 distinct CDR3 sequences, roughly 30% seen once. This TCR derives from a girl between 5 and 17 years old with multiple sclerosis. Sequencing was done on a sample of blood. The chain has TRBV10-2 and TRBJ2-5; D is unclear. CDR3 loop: CASSVSRRETQYF. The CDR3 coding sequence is TGCGCCAGCAGTGTCTCGCGGCGGGAGACCCAGTACTTC.